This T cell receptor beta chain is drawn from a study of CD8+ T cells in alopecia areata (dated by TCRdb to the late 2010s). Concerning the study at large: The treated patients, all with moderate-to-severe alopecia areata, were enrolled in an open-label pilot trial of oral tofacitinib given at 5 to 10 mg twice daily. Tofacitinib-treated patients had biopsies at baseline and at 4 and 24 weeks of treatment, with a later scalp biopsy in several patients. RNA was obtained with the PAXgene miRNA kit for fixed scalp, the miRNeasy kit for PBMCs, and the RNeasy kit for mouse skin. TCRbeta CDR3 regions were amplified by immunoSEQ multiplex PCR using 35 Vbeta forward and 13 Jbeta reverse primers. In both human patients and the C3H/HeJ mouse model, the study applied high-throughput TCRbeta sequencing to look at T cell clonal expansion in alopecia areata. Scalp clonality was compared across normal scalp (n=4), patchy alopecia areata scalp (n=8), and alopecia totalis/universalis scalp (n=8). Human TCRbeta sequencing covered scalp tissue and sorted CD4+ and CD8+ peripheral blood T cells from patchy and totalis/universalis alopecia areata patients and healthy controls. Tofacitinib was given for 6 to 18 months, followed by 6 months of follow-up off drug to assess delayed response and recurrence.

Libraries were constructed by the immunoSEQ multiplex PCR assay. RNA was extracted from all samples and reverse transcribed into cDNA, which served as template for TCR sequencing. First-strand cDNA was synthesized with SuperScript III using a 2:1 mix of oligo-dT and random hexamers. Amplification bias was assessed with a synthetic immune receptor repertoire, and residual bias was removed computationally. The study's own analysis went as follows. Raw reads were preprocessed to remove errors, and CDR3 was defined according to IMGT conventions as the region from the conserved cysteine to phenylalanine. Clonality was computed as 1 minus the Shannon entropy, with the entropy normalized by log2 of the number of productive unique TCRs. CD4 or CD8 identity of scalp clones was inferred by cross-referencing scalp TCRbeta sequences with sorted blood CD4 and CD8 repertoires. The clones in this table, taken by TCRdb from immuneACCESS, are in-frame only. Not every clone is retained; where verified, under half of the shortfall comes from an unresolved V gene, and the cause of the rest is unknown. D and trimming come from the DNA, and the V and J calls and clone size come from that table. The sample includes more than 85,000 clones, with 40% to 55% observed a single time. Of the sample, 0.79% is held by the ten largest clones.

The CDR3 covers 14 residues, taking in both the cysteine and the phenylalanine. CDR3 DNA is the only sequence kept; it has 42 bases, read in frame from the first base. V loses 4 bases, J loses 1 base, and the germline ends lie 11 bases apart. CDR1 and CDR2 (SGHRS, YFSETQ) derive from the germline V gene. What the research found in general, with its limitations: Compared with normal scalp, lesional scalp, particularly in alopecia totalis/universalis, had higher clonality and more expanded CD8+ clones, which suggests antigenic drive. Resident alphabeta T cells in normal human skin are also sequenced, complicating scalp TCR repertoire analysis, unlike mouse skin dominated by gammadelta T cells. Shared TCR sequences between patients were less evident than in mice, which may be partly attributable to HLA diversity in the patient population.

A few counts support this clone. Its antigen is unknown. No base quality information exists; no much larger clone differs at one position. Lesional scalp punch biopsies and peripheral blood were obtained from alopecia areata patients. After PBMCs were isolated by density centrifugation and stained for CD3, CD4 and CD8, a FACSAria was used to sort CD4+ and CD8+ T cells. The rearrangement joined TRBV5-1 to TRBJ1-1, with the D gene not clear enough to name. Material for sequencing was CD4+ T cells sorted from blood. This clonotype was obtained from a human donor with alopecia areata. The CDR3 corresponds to CASSHERWNTEAFF. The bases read TGCGCCAGCAGCCATGAAAGGTGGAACACTGAAGCTTTCTTT.